Here is one T cell receptor beta chain with its context. Its antigen is not known. Sequenced by immunoSEQ multiplex PCR; TCRdb stores in-frame clones only, minus some. The data contain some 130,000 clones, about 85% of them singletons. In germline, CDR1 is MDHEN, CDR2 SYDVKM. The length of the CDR3 is 17 residues. J was trimmed by 6 bases and V by 4 bases; bases with no gene match: 13. The data belong to a study of T cell responses to AZD1222 COVID-19 vaccine. Study-level results: Of the AZD1222 recipients, only 5 to 7 were seropositive at baseline. Repertoire collection took place solely once the T cell response had peaked.

This sequence joins TRBV28 and TRBJ1-1, with 11 bases that match TRBD1. This clonotype originated in an adult in good health. Source: peripheral blood, taken on day 0 of AZD1222 vaccination. The CDR3 sequence is CASSSTPGQGVLAEAFF. In DNA form, the CDR3 reads TGTGCCAGCAGTTCTACCCCGGGACAGGGGGTTTTGGCTGAAGCTTTCTTT. Filled out from reference TRBV28 and TRBJ1-1, the complete variable domain reads DVKVTQSSRYLVKRTGEKVFLECVQDMDHENMFWYRQDPGLGLRLIYFSYDVKMKEKGDIPEGYSVSREKKERFSLILESASTNQTSMYLCASSSTPGQGVLAEAFFGQGTRLTVV.